A single sample is the source of the 26 T cell receptor beta chains below, sequenced in a study of blood T cell repertoires in COVID-19. Here immunoSEQ multiplex PCR was the method, and the copy in TCRdb shows in-frame clones only, minus some. The table lists about 15,000 clones, approximately 73% of them singletons. The sequenced material came from peripheral blood. These receptors were taken from a boy between 2 and 10 years old with active or convalescent COVID-19.

This clone showed up just a few times. CDR3 amino acids: CASSSVGPGRGAFF. The CDR3 DNA follows: TGTGCCAGCAGTTCCGTGGGGCCCGGACGAGGAGCTTTCTTT. The chain recombines TRBV28 with TRBJ1-1, with D possibly TRBD1 on 5 matching bases. CDR1 is MDHEN and CDR2 is SYDVKM in the germline V gene. Trimming removed 4 bases from V and 10 bases from J, with 19 bases in between. The CDR3 is made up of 14 amino acids.

In this sample, this clone turned up once. The chain employs TRBV29-1 and TRBJ2-3; 13 nucleotides align to TRBD2. Germline V gene lookup returns CDR1 SQVTM and CDR2 ANQGSEA. V lost 5 bases to trimming and J lost 5 bases; unmatched junction nucleotides: 7. This CDR3 contains 15 residues. DNA for the CDR3: TGCAGCGTTCGGACTAGCGGGAGTCGTATAGATACGCAGTATTTT. Protein: CSVRTSGSRIDTQYF.

In this sample, this clone turned up a few times. The V call is TRBV5-1, the J call TRBJ2-5; 7 bases are a match to TRBD2. CDR1 and CDR2 (germline): SGHRS, YFSETQ. V lost 0 bases, J lost 4 bases, and 6 bases stayed unmatched. The CDR3 totals 15 residues. The CDR3 DNA is TGCGCCAGCAGCTTGGGACTAGCCCCCGGAGAGACCCAGTACTTC. This codes for CASSLGLAPGETQYF. Combining the CDR3 with reference TRBV5-1 and TRBJ2-5 gives the whole variable domain KAGVTQTPRYLIKTRGQQVTLSCSPISGHRSVSWYQQTPGQGLQFLFEYFSETQRNKGNFPGRFSGRQFSNSRSEMNVSTLELGDSALYLCASSLGLAPGETQYFGPGTRLLVL.

This clone has just a few counts. The V call is TRBV7-6, the J call TRBJ2-1, with D possibly matching TRBD2 (6 bases). The germline gives CDR1 SGHVS, CDR2 FNYEAQ. The CDR3 is 16 amino acids. V was trimmed by 5 bases and J by 1 base, leaving 15 bases between them. CDR3 in DNA: TGTGCCAGCAGCCGCAGCGGGCCTCTATCCTACAATGAGCAGTTCTTC. This gives the protein CASSRSGPLSYNEQFF.

The sample holds one count of this clone. V gene TRBV7-3 combines with J gene TRBJ1-1; no clear D. Between the trimmed V and J ends, which lost 2 bases and 1 base, there was a span of 8 bases. This CDR3 spans 14 amino acids. Germline CDR1 reads SGHTA; CDR2 reads FQGTGA. CDR3 loop: CASSLGRGNTEAFF. The CDR3 DNA reads TGTGCCAGCAGCTTAGGTCGCGGGAACACTGAAGCTTTCTTT.

V is TRBV28 and J is TRBJ1-2; no definite D call. Germline lookup yields CDR1 MDHEN and CDR2 SYDVKM. The CDR3 is 15 residues long. V dropped 6 bases and J dropped 1 base, with 15 bases sitting between them. The CDR3 protein is CASRENKPFNYGYTF. The CDR3 DNA reads TGTGCCAGCAGAGAAAATAAGCCGTTTAACTATGGCTACACCTTC.

This chain links TRBV27 with TRBJ2-7, with a possible D match to TRBD2 (6 bases). The CDR3 is 14 residues long. Germline CDR1 and CDR2: MNHEY and SMNVEV (reference sequence). V was trimmed by 6 bases and J by 2 bases, leaving 14 bases between them. This CDR3 reads CASSLKGGPYEQYF. As DNA, the CDR3 is TGTGCCAGCAGCTTGAAAGGAGGGCCCTACGAGCAGTACTTC.

J is TRBJ2-2 and V is TRBV19, with 8 nucleotides matching TRBD2. Germline V gives CDR1 LNHDA, CDR2 SQIVND (reference sequence). J lost 5 bases, V lost 3 bases, and 5 bases had no gene match. This CDR3 is built from 15 residues. CDR3 nucleotides: TGTGCCAGTAGTATCGGAGCGGGGGTGACCGGGGAGCTGTTTTTT. Translating gives CASSIGAGVTGELFF.

This clone occurred a few times. This chain joins TRBV10-3 and TRBJ2-1; D is unclear. Trimming left V 4 bases short and J 9 bases short, with 7 bases between. CDR3 length: 11 residues. Germline loops: CDR1 ENHRY, CDR2 SYGVKD. As DNA, the CDR3 is TGTGCCATCAGTGTGGTCGGTGAGCAGTTCTTC. It is translated as CAISVVGEQFF.

This chain uses TRBV5-1 with TRBJ2-3, with 9 bases that match TRBD2. This CDR3 spans 14 amino acids. J was trimmed by 6 bases and V by 6 bases; bases with no gene match: 8. Germline V gene data show CDR1 as SGHRS and CDR2 as YFSETQ. In DNA, the CDR3 is TGCGCCAGCAAGGCGGGAGGGCCATCCGATACGCAGTATTTT. Translated: CASKAGGPSDTQYF.

The chain has TRBV10-3 and TRBJ2-3; D is perhaps TRBD2 (5 bases). Trimming left V 10 bases short and J 6 bases short, with 8 bases between. CDR1 ENHRY and CDR2 SYGVKD come from the germline V gene. There are 10 residues in the CDR3. The CDR3 coding sequence is TGTGCCAAGGAGGAGGATACGCAGTATTTT. Residues: CAKEEDTQYF.

The chain has TRBV11-3 and TRBJ2-2; 10 nucleotides line up with TRBD2. The germline V gene encodes CDR1 SGHNT and CDR2 YENEEA. This CDR3 spans 17 amino acids. V dropped 3 bases and J dropped 0; count of bases not matched to a gene: 4. This CDR3 is CASSFASGGTNTGELFF. CDR3 DNA: TGTGCCAGCAGCTTTGCTAGCGGGGGTACGAACACCGGGGAGCTGTTTTTT. Combining the CDR3 with reference TRBV11-3 and TRBJ2-2 gives the whole variable domain EAGVVQSPRYKIIEKKQPVAFWCNPISGHNTLYWYLQNLGQGPELLIRYENEEAVDDSQLPKDRFSAERLKGVDSTLKIQPAELGDSAVYLCASSFASGGTNTGELFFGEGSRLTVL.

The rearrangement uses TRBV7-2 and TRBJ1-5, with D perhaps matching TRBD1 (6 bases). The CDR3 has 13 amino acids. Trimming shortened V by 5 bases and J by 7 bases, and 12 bases separated the two germline ends. Germline values: CDR1 SGHTA, CDR2 FQGNSA. The CDR3 region has the DNA TGTGCCAGCAGCGTCAGGGGTCAACAGCCCCAGCATTTT. Translating it yields CASSVRGQQPQHF.

V gene TRBV28 combines with J gene TRBJ1-2; D unresolved. V shed 7 bases and J shed 4 bases, with 16 bases lying between them. CDR1 is MDHEN, CDR2 SYDVKM, per germline. The CDR3 extends over 14 amino acids. In nucleotides, the CDR3 is TGTGCCAGCACTATGGTGCGGGAGGGCTATGGCTACACCTTC. It translates to CASTMVREGYGYTF.

This clone was counted a few times. The identical CDR3 is also encoded by other nucleotide sequences in the sample. This chain's CDR3 is CASSWSSYNEQFF. As DNA, the CDR3 is TGTGCCAGCAGCTGGAGCTCCTACAATGAGCAGTTCTTC. This chain connects TRBV7-2 to TRBJ2-1; no clear D gene. Germline V lookup: CDR1 SGHTA, CDR2 FQGNSA. This CDR3 is built from 13 residues. Trimming stripped 4 bases from V and 0 bases from J, with 4 bases between.

This chain joins TRBV10-1 and TRBJ2-7; 8 bases are a match to TRBD1. The CDR3 runs to 15 residues. Trimming cost V 0 bases and J 6 bases; bases outside gene matches: 7. Germline CDR1 reads WNHNN; CDR2 reads SYGVQD (reference sequence). The CDR3 nucleotides read TGCGCCAGCAGTGAGTCAGGCAGGGGGCTAGCCGAGCAGTACTTC. Protein: CASSESGRGLAEQYF.

The rearrangement uses TRBV6-6 and TRBJ2-7; 7 bases are a match to TRBD1. Per germline, CDR1 MNHNY and CDR2 SVGAGI (reference sequence). This CDR3 is 15 amino acids long. Losses at the gene ends were 7 bases for V and 2 bases for J; bases not matched to a gene: 11. DNA for the CDR3: TGTGCCAGCATTAATAAGGGGACAGATACCTACGAGCAGTACTTC. This gives the protein CASINKGTDTYEQYF.

This clone was detected only once. The V gene is TRBV5-1, the J gene TRBJ1-4; D ambiguous. The CDR3 contains 16 residues. Germline V gives CDR1 SGHRS, CDR2 YFSETQ. V gave up 4 bases and J gave up 3 bases, with 16 bases separating them. CDR3 nucleotides: TGCGCCAGCAGCCCCTCCCGAGGAGGGTCTAATGAAAAACTGTTTTTT. It encodes CASSPSRGGSNEKLFF. Variable domain in full (rest from reference TRBV5-1 and TRBJ1-4): KAGVTQTPRYLIKTRGQQVTLSCSPISGHRSVSWYQQTPGQGLQFLFEYFSETQRNKGNFPGRFSGRQFSNSRSEMNVSTLELGDSALYLCASSPSRGGSNEKLFFGSGTQLSVL.

This chain links TRBV18 with TRBJ2-1; D not resolved. From germline, CDR1 is KGHSH and CDR2 LQKENI. Trimming pared 3 bases from V and 5 bases from J, leaving 14 bases between. The CDR3 covers 15 residues. CDR3 amino acids: CASSPRVEVDNEQFF. The DNA for the CDR3 is TGTGCCAGCTCACCCCGGGTCGAGGTGGACAATGAGCAGTTCTTC. Using reference TRBV18 and TRBJ2-1 for the parts outside the CDR3, the full variable domain is NAGVMQNPRHLVRRRGQEARLRCSPMKGHSHVYWYRQLPEEGLKFMVYLQKENIIDESGMPKERFSAEFPKEGPSILRIQQVVRGDSAAYFCASSPRVEVDNEQFFGPGTRLTVL.

The chain employs TRBV10-2 and TRBJ1-1; D is perhaps TRBD1 (6 bases). Germline CDR1 reads WSHSY; CDR2 reads SAAADI. The CDR3 runs 14 residues. V dropped 10 bases and J dropped 5 bases, with 20 bases sitting between them. CDR3 protein: CATTGAGAGTEAFF. The DNA of the CDR3 is TGCGCCACCACTGGAGCAGGGGCCGGGACTGAAGCTTTCTTT.

The rearrangement links TRBV11-3 to TRBJ2-2; 14 bases match TRBD2. Germline CDR1 is SGHNT and CDR2 is YENEEA. After removal of 4 bases from V and 5 bases from J, the junction contained 3 bases not matched to a gene. CDR3 length: 16 residues. CDR3 coding DNA: TGTGCCAGCAGCTCGGGACTAGCGGGAGCTACCGGGGAGCTGTTTTTT. Residues: CASSSGLAGATGELFF.

The chain joins TRBV28 to TRBJ2-5; a weak D match, TRBD1 (6 bases). Germline CDR1 MDHEN, CDR2 SYDVKM. This CDR3 comprises 16 residues. V lost 4 bases to trimming and J lost 7 bases, with 22 bases between them. The CDR3 here is CASSSGRSGVFPTQYF. The CDR3 DNA follows: TGTGCCAGCAGTTCCGGTCGGTCAGGGGTCTTCCCGACCCAGTACTTC. Together with reference TRBV28 and TRBJ2-5, the CDR3 gives the full variable domain: DVKVTQSSRYLVKRTGEKVFLECVQDMDHENMFWYRQDPGLGLRLIYFSYDVKMKEKGDIPEGYSVSREKKERFSLILESASTNQTSMYLCASSSGRSGVFPTQYFGPGTRLLVL.

The chain couples TRBV5-6 to TRBJ1-2, with D tentatively TRBD1 (5 bases). The CDR3 covers 14 residues. With 5 bases removed from V and 6 bases from J, the gap between germline ends came to 17 bases. Germline CDR1 and CDR2: SGHDT and YYEEEE. CDR3 loop: CASSLLGGINGYTF. The CDR3 region has the DNA TGTGCCAGCAGTCTTCTGGGGGGTATTAATGGCTACACCTTC.

The CDR3 loop reads CASSASTSGRLSSYEQYF. The CDR3 region has the DNA TGTGCCAGCAGTGCCTCGACTAGCGGGAGGCTAAGCTCCTACGAGCAGTACTTC. V gene TRBV25-1 combines with J gene TRBJ2-7, with TRBD2 identical over 13 bases. This CDR3 comprises 18 residues. The ends lost 4 bases at V and 0 bases at J; junction bases unmatched: 9. CDR1 MGHDK and CDR2 SYGVNS come from the germline V gene.

V and J are TRBV10-2 and TRBJ1-1, with D unclear. V was shortened by 0 bases and J by 1 base, with 6 bases between the two germline ends. CDR3 length: 14 residues. Germline V CDR1 and CDR2: WSHSY, SAAADI. CDR3 sequence (DNA): TGCGCCAGCAGTGAGTCTTGGAGGAACACTGAAGCTTTCTTT. Its protein product is CASSESWRNTEAFF.

This clone was counted a few times. The genes are TRBV28 and TRBJ1-4; D remains unclear. The CDR3 has 14 amino acids. CDR1 MDHEN and CDR2 SYDVKM come from the germline V gene. V lost 5 bases and J lost 0, with 7 bases in between. CDR3 sequence: CASSQPATNEKLFF. CDR3 nucleotides: TGTGCCAGCAGTCAACCGGCAACTAATGAAAAACTGTTTTTT.